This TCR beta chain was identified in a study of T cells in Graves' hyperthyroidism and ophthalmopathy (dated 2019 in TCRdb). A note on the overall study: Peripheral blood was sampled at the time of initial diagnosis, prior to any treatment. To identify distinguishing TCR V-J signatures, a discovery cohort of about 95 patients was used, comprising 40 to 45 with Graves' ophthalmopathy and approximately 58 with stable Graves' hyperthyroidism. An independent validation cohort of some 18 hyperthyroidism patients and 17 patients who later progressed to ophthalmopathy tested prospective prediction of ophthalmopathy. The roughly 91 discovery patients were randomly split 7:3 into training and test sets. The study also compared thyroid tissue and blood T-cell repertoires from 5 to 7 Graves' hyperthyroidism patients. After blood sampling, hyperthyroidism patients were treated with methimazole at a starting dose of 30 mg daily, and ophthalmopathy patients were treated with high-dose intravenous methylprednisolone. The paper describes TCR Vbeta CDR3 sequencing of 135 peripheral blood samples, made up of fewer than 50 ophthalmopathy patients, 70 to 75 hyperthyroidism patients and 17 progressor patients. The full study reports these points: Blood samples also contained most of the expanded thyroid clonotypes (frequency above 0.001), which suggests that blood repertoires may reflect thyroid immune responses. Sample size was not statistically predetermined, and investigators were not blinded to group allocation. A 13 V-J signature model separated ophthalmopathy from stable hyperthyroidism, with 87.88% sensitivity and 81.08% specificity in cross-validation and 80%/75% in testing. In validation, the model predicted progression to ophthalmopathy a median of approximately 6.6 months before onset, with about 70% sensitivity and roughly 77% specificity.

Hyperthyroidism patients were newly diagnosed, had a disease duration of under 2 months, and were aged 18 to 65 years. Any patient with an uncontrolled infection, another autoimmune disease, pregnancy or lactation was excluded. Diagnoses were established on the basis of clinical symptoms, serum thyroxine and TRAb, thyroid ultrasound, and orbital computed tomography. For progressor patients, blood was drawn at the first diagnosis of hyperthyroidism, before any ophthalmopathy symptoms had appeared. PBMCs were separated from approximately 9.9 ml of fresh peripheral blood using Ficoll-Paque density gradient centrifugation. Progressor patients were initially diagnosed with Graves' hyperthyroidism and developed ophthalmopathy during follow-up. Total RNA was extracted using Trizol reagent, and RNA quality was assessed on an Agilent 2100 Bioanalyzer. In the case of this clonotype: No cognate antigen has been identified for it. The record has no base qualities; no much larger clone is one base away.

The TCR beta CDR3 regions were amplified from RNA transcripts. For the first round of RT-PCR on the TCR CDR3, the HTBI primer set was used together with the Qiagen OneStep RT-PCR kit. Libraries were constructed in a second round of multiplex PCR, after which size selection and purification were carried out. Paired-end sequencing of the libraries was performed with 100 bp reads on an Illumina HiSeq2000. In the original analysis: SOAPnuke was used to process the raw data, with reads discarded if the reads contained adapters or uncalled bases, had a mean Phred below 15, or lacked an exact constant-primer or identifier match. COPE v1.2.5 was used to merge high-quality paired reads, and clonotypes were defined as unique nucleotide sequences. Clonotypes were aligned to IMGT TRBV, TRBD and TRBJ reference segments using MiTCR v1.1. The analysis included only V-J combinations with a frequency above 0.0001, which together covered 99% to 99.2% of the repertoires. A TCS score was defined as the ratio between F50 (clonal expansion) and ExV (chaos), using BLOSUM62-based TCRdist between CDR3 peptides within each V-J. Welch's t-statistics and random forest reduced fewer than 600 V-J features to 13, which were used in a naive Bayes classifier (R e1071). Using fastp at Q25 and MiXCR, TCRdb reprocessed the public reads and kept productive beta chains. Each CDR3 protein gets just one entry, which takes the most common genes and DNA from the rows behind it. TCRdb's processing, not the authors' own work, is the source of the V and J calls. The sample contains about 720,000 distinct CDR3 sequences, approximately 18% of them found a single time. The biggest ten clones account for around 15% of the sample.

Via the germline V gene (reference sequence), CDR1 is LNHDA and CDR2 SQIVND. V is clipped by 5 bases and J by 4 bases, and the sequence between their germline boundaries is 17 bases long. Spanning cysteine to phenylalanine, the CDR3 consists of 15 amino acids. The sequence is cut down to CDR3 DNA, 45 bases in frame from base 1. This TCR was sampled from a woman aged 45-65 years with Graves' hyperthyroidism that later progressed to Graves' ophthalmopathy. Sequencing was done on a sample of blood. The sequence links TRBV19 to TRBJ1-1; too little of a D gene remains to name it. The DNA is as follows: TGTGCCAGTAGTCCTTACAGAACCTGGGGCACTGAAGCTTTCTTT. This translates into CASSPYRTWGTEAFF.